A single sample gave rise to the 8 T cell receptor beta chains below, sequenced in a study of neurological immune-mediated disorders. TCRdb analysed the 5' RACE reads with MiXCR anew, one entry per CDR3 protein. The table lists roughly 60,000 distinct CDR3 sequences, over 2% of them singletons. Sequencing was done on a sample of PBMCs. Receptors were obtained from a man over 45 with multiple sclerosis.

This clonotype was recorded many times. The chain has TRBV3-1 and TRBJ1-2; possible D gene TRBD1, 6 bases. Germline lookup yields CDR1 LGHDT and CDR2 YNNKEL (reference sequence). V was clipped by 3 bases and J by 5 bases, with 7 bases between them. There are 12 residues in the CDR3. The chain's CDR3 is CASSHRGYGYTF. The DNA for the CDR3 is TGTGCCAGCAGCCACAGGGGTTATGGCTACACCTTC.

This clonotype has ten or more counts. The chain joins TRBV7-2 to TRBJ2-1; TRBD2 agrees at 7 bases. The J segment lost 10 bases and the V segment lost 0 bases, leaving 9 bases of the junction unmatched. Germline assignment: CDR1 SGHTA and CDR2 FQGNSA. The CDR3 has 15 amino acids. CDR3 sequence reads: CASSLAPSGVQEQFF. CDR3 coding DNA: TGTGCCAGCAGCTTAGCGCCTAGCGGCGTTCAGGAGCAGTTCTTC.

By share of the sample, this clonotype is medium-sized. The rearrangement joins TRBV7-8 to TRBJ1-6, with TRBD1 as a possible D gene (6 bases). The CDR3 is made up of 15 amino acids. Trimming removed 1 base at V and 8 bases at J, with 12 bases between. The V gene's germline CDR1 is SGHVS and CDR2 FQNEAQ. The CDR3 region is CASSLVRGWYSPLHF. DNA of the CDR3: TGTGCCAGCAGCTTAGTGAGGGGGTGGTATTCACCCCTCCACTTT.

In this sample, this clonotype turned up once. This rearrangement joins TRBV7-8 to TRBJ2-7, with D tentatively TRBD2 (6 bases). Germline V lookup: CDR1 SGHVS, CDR2 FQNEAQ. The CDR3 sequence is 13 residues long. The V end was cut by 5 bases, the J end by 3 bases, with 11 bases between. The CDR3 coding sequence is TGTGCCAGCAGCCGCGGGGTGGGCTACGAGCAGTACTTC. Amino acid sequence: CASSRGVGYEQYF.

In this sample, this clonotype turned up many times. This chain uses TRBV3-1 with TRBJ1-1, with a possible D match to TRBD1 (5 bases). The germline V gene encodes CDR1 LGHDT and CDR2 YNNKEL (reference sequence). V was clipped by 6 bases and J by 4 bases, with 12 bases between them. This CDR3 region has 13 residues. CDR3 region: CASSKGRSTEAFF. The CDR3 DNA sequence: TGTGCCAGCAGTAAGGGGCGAAGCACTGAAGCTTTCTTT.

This clonotype was seen at least ten times. The chain carries TRBV7-8 and TRBJ2-2, with D unclear. This CDR3 region has 14 residues. Trimming took 4 bases from V and 3 from J, leaving 9 bases between them. CDR1 is SGHVS, CDR2 FQNEAQ, per germline. The CDR3 sequence is CASSSYSYTGELFF. Written as DNA, the CDR3 is TGTGCCAGCAGCTCTTACAGCTACACCGGGGAGCTGTTTTTT.

There are many counts of this clonotype. The chain combines TRBV20-1 with TRBJ1-5; D is uncertain. Germline V gene sequence: CDR1 DFQATT, CDR2 SNEGSKA (reference sequence). With 6 bases removed from V and 1 base from J, the gap between germline ends came to 10 bases. This CDR3 comprises 13 residues. Here the CDR3 DNA reads TGCAGTGCCGTGGGAGGGAGCAATCAGCCCCAGCATTTT. It is translated as CSAVGGSNQPQHF.

The table lists this clonotype with many counts. This chain connects TRBV7-2 to TRBJ1-4; no clear D. The V end was cut by 1 base, the J end by 3 bases, with 9 bases between. The CDR3 has 15 residues. The germline gives CDR1 SGHTA, CDR2 FQGNSA. The CDR3 sequence: CASSLGGIANEKLFF. CDR3 nucleotide sequence: TGTGCCAGCAGCTTAGGCGGGATTGCTAATGAAAAACTGTTTTTT. Full variable domain (outside the CDR3, taken from reference TRBV7-2 and TRBJ1-4): GAGVSQSPSNKVTEKGKDVELRCDPISGHTALYWYRQSLGQGLEFLIYFQGNSAPDKSGLPSDRFSAERTGGSVSTLTIQRTQQEDSAVYLCASSLGGIANEKLFFGSGTQLSVL.